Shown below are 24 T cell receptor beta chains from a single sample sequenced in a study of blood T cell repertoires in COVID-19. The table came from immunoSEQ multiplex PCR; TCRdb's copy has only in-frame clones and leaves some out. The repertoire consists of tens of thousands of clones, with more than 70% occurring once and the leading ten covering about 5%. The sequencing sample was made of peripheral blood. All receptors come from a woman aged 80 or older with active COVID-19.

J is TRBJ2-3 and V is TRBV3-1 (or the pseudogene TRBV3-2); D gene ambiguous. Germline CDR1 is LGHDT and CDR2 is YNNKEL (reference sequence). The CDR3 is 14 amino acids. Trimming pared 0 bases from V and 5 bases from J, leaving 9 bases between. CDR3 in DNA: TGTGCCAGCAGCCAAGATTCGGCAGGAGATACGCAGTATTTT. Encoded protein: CASSQDSAGDTQYF.

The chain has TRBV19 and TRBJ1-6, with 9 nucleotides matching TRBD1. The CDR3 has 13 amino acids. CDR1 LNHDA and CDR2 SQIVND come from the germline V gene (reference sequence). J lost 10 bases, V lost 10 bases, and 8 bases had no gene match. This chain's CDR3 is CATSDRGLSPLHF. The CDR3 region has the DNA TGTGCCACGTCGGACAGGGGATTGTCACCCCTCCACTTT.

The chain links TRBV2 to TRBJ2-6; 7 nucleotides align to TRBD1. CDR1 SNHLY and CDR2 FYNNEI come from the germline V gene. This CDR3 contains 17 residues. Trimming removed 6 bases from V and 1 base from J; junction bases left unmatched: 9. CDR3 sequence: CASRTGTAPSGANVLTF. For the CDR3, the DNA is TGTGCCAGCAGGACCGGGACAGCTCCTTCTGGGGCCAACGTCCTGACTTTC.

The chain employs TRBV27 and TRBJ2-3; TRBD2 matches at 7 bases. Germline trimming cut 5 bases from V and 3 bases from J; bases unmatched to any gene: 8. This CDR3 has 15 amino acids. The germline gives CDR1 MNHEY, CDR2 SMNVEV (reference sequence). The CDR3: CASSPMGRATDTQYF. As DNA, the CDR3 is TGTGCCAGCAGTCCCATGGGGAGGGCAACAGATACGCAGTATTTT.

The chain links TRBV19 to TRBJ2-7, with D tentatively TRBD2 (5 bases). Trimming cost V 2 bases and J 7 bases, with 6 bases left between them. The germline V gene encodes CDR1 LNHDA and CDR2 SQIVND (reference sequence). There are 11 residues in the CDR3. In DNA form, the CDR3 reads TGTGCCAGTAGTATACGGGGTGAGCAGTACTTC. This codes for CASSIRGEQYF.

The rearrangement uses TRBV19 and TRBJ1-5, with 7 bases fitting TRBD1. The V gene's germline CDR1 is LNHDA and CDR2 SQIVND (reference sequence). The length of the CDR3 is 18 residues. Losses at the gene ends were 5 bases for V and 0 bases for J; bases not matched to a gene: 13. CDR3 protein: CASSPTGWARYSNQPQHF. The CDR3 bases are TGTGCCAGTAGTCCGACAGGGTGGGCCCGGTATAGCAATCAGCCCCAGCATTTT. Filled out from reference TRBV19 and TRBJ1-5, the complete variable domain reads DGGITQSPKYLFRKEGQNVTLSCEQNLNHDAMYWYRQDPGQGLRLIYYSQIVNDFQKGDIAEGYSVSREKKESFPLTVTSAQKNPTAFYLCASSPTGWARYSNQPQHFGDGTRLSIL.

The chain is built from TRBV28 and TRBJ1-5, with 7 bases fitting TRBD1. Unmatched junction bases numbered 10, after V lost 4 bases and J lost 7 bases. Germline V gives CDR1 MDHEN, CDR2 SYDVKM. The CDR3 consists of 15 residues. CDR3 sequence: CASSSIKTGTQPQHF. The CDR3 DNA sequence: TGTGCCAGCAGTTCAATAAAGACAGGGACACAGCCCCAGCATTTT.

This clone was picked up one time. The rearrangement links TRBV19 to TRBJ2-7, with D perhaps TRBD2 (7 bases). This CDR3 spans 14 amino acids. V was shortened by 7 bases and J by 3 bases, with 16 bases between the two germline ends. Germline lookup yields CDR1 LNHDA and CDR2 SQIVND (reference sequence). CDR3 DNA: TGTGCCAGTACCCCGGGGGGCTCCAACTACGAGCAGTACTTC. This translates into CASTPGGSNYEQYF.

The CDR3 DNA sequence: TGTGCCAGCAGCTCCACAGGGTATAGCAATCAGCCCCAGCATTTT. Amino acids: CASSSTGYSNQPQHF. The rearrangement uses TRBV11-2 and TRBJ1-5; D perhaps matches TRBD1 (6 bases). The CDR3 has 15 amino acids. Germline V gives CDR1 SGHAT, CDR2 FQNNGV. The V end was cut by 4 bases, the J end by 0 bases, with 10 bases between.

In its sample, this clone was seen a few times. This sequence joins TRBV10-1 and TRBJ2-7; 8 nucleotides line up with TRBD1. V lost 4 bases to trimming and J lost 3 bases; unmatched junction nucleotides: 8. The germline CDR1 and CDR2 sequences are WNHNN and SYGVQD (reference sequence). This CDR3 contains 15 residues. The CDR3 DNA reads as TGCGCCAGCAGTGGCTCCGACAGGGGATGCTACGAGCAGTACTTC. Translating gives CASSGSDRGCYEQYF.

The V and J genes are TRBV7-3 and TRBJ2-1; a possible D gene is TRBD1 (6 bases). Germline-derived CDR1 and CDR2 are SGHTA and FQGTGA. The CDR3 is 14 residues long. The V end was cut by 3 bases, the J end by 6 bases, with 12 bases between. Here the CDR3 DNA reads TGTGCCAGCAGCTTCAGGGGCCAAGGCAATGAGCAGTTCTTC. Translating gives CASSFRGQGNEQFF.

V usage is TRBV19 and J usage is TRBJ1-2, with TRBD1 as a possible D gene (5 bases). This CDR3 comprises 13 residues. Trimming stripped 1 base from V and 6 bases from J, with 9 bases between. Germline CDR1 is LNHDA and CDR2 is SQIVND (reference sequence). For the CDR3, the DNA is TGTGCCAGTAGTATAGCCAGGGTCGATGGCTACACCTTC. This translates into CASSIARVDGYTF. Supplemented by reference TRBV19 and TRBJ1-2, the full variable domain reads DGGITQSPKYLFRKEGQNVTLSCEQNLNHDAMYWYRQDPGQGLRLIYYSQIVNDFQKGDIAEGYSVSREKKESFPLTVTSAQKNPTAFYLCASSIARVDGYTFGSGTRLTVV.

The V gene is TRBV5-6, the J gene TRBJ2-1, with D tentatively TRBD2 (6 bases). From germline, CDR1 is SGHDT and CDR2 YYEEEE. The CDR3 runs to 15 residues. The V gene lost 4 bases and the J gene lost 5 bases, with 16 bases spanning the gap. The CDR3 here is CASSDPNSGDNEQFF. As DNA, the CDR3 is TGTGCCAGCAGCGACCCCAATTCGGGGGACAATGAGCAGTTCTTC.

CDR3 DNA: TGTGCCAGTCGTCAGGTGGCTGGAAACACCATATATTTT. Its translation: CASRQVAGNTIYF. The chain combines TRBV19 with TRBJ1-3, with unresolved D. The V gene lost 8 bases and the J gene lost 2 bases, with 10 bases spanning the gap. The CDR3 is made up of 13 amino acids. CDR1 and CDR2 from the germline V gene are LNHDA and SQIVND (reference sequence).

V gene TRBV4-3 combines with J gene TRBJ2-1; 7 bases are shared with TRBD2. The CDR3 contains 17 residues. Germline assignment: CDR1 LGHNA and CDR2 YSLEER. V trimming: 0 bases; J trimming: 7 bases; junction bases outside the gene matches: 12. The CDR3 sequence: CASSQDSLGGSRNEQFF. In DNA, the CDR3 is TGCGCCAGCAGCCAAGATTCTCTAGGCGGGAGTCGTAATGAGCAGTTCTTC.

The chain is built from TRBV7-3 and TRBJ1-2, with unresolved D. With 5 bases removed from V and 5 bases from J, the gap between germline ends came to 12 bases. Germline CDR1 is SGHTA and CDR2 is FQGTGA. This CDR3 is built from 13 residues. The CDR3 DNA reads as TGTGCCAGCAGCGCCAGCCGGAGATATGGCTACACCTTC. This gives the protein CASSASRRYGYTF.

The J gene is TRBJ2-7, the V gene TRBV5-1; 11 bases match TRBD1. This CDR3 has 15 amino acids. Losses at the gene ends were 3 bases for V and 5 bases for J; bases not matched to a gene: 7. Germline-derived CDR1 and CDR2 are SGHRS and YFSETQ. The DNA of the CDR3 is TGCGCCAGCAGCTCCCGGACAGGGGGCCAGAACGAGCAGTACTTC. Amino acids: CASSSRTGGQNEQYF.

The CDR3 reads CASSPTGTGFYEQYF. The CDR3 coding sequence is TGTGCCAGCAGTCCAACTGGGACAGGGTTCTACGAGCAGTACTTC. The rearrangement links TRBV7-2 to TRBJ2-7; 9 nucleotides line up with TRBD1. This CDR3 has 15 amino acids. With 6 bases clipped from V and 3 bases from J, the junction kept 9 bases outside the gene matches. Germline lookup yields CDR1 SGHTA and CDR2 FQGNSA.

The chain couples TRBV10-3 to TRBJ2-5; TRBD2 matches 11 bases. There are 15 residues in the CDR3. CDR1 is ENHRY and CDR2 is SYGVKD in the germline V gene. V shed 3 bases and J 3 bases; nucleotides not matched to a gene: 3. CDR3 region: CAISDETSGEETQYF. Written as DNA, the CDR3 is TGTGCCATCAGTGATGAGACTAGCGGGGAAGAGACCCAGTACTTC.

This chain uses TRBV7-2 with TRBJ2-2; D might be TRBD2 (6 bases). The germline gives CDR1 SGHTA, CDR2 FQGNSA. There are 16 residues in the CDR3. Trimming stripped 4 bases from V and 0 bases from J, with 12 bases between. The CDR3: CASSSTSFTNTGELFF. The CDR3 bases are TGTGCCAGCAGCTCCACTAGCTTCACGAACACCGGGGAGCTGTTTTTT.

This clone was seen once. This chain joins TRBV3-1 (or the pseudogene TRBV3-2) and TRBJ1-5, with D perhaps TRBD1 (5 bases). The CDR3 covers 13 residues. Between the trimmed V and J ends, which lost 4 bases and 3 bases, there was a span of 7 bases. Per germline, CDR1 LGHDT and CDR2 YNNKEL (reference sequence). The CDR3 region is CASSPGINQPQHF. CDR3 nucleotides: TGTGCCAGCAGCCCAGGGATCAATCAGCCCCAGCATTTT.

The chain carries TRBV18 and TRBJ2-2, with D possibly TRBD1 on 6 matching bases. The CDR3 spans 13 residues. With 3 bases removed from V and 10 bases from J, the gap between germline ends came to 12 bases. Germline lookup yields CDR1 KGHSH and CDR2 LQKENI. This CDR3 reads CASSPTGLTELFF. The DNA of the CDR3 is TGTGCCAGCTCACCGACAGGTCTCACGGAGCTGTTTTTT.

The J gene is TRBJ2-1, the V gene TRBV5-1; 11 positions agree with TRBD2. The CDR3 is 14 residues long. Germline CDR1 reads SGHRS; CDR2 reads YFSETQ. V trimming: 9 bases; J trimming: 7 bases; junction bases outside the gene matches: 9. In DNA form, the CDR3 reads TGCGCCACCCGGCCACTAGCGGGAGCGAATGAGCAGTTCTTC. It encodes CATRPLAGANEQFF.

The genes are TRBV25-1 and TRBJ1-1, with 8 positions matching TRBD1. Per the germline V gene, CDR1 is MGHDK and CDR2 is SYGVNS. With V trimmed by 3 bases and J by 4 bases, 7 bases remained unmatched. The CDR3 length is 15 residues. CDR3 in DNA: TGTGCCAGCAGTGACTCCGGACAGGGACGCACTGAAGCTTTCTTT. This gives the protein CASSDSGQGRTEAFF. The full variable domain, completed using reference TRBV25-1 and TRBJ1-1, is EADIYQTPRYLVIGTGKKITLECSQTMGHDKMYWYQQDPGMELHLIHYSYGVNSTEKGDLSSESTVSRIRTEHFPLTLESARPSHTSQYLCASSDSGQGRTEAFFGQGTRLTVV.